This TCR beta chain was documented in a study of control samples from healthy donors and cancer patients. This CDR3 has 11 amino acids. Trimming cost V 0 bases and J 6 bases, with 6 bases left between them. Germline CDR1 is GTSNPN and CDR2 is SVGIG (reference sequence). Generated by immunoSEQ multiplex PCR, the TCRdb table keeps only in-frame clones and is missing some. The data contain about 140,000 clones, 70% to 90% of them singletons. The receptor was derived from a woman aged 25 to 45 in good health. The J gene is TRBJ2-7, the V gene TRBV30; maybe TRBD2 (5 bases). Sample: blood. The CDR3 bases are TGTGCCTGGAGTGTAGGGAGCGAGCAGTACTTC. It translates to CAWSVGSEQYF. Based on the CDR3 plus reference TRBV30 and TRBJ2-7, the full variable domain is SQTIHQWPATLVQPVGSPLSLECTVEGTSNPNLYWYRQAAGRGLQLLFYSVGIGQISSEVPQNLSASRPQDRQFILSSKKLLLSDSGFYLCAWSVGSEQYFGPGTRLTVT.